This TCR beta chain was sequenced for a study of blood T cell repertoires in COVID-19. The CDR3 covers 15 residues. V lost 7 bases to trimming and J lost 6 bases, with 21 bases between them. Looked up from germline, CDR1 is SEHNR and CDR2 is FQNEAQ (reference sequence). This study enrolled people aged roughly 18 to 90 from approximately 24 US geographic areas. Method: immunoSEQ multiplex PCR; TCRdb's copy keeps in-frame clones and lacks some. Of about 350,000 clones in the sample, roughly 90% were seen once. The sample comprised PBMCs or T cells enriched from blood (not recorded which). This TCR was recovered from a woman aged 25-40 years who had been exposed to COVID-19. The chain is built from TRBV7-9 and TRBJ1-2; TRBD1 might be the D (5 bases). The CDR3 nucleotides are TGTGCCAGCACCCCCACGGGCAGGGCTCTAAATGGCTACACCTTC. Its protein product is CASTPTGRALNGYTF.